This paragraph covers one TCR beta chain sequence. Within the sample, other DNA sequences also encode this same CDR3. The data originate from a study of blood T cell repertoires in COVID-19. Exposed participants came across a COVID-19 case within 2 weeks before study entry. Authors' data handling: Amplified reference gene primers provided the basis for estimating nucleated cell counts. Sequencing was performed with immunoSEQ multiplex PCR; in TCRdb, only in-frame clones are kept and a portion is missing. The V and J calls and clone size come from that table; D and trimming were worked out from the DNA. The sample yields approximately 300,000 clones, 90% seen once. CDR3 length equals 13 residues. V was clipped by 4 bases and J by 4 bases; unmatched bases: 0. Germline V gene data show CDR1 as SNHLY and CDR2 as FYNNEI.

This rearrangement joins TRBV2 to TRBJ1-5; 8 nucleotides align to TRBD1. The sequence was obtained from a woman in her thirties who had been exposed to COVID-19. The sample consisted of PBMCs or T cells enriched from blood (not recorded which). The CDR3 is CASSGTGNQPQHF. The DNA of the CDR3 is TGTGCCAGCAGTGGGACAGGGAATCAGCCCCAGCATTTT.